Shown below are 13 T cell receptor beta chains from a single sample sequenced in a study of T cell responses to AZD1222 COVID-19 vaccine. Clones were read by immunoSEQ multiplex PCR, and TCRdb kept only the in-frame ones, dropping some. The data show about 140,000 clones, 75% to 90% seen once. The input for sequencing was peripheral blood, taken on day 0 of AZD1222 vaccination. The receptors here all came from an adult in good health.

The CDR3 sequence: CASSLETTNTGELFF. The CDR3 bases are TGCGCCAGCAGCTTGGAGACAACGAACACCGGGGAGCTGTTTTTT. The genes are TRBV5-1 and TRBJ2-2; D is undetermined. This CDR3 contains 15 residues. Trimming left V 0 bases short and J 0 bases short, with 6 bases between. Germline V CDR1 and CDR2: SGHRS, YFSETQ.

This chain joins TRBV19 and TRBJ1-2, with TRBD1 as a possible D gene (5 bases). The CDR3 is 15 amino acids. Trimming left V 3 bases short and J 4 bases short, with 15 bases between. CDR1 and CDR2 (germline): LNHDA, SQIVND (reference sequence). The CDR3 protein is CASSISRLTVYGYTF. The CDR3 DNA follows: TGTGCCAGTAGTATTTCTCGACTGACAGTCTATGGCTACACCTTC. The complete variable domain, with remaining parts taken from reference TRBV19 and TRBJ1-2, reads DGGITQSPKYLFRKEGQNVTLSCEQNLNHDAMYWYRQDPGQGLRLIYYSQIVNDFQKGDIAEGYSVSREKKESFPLTVTSAQKNPTAFYLCASSISRLTVYGYTFGSGTRLTVV.

V usage is TRBV11-2 and J usage is TRBJ2-7; a possible D gene is TRBD1 (5 bases). Germline CDR1 reads SGHAT; CDR2 reads FQNNGV. The CDR3 is 14 residues long. V lost 1 base and J lost 3, with 10 bases in between. The chain's CDR3 is CASSLVQGSYEQYF. The CDR3 nucleotides read TGTGCCAGCAGCTTAGTTCAGGGTAGCTACGAGCAGTACTTC.

As DNA, the CDR3 is TGTGCCAGCAGCTCCCAAGCGCAGAACACCGGGGAGCTGTTTTTT. This encodes CASSSQAQNTGELFF. The chain couples TRBV7-2 to TRBJ2-2; D gene uncertain. With 4 bases removed from V and 1 base from J, the gap between germline ends came to 10 bases. The CDR3 is 15 residues long. The germline V gene has CDR1 SGHTA and CDR2 FQGNSA.

The chain recombines TRBV10-3 with TRBJ2-7; D ambiguous. Per germline, CDR1 ENHRY and CDR2 SYGVKD. This CDR3 is 18 amino acids long. Trimming shortened V by 0 bases and J by 2 bases, and 20 bases separated the two germline ends. This CDR3 reads CAISESEFMDLTAYEQYF. The CDR3 DNA is TGTGCCATCAGTGAGTCGGAGTTCATGGACCTAACGGCCTACGAGCAGTACTTC.

The chain couples TRBV7-8 to TRBJ1-5; no clear D gene. Germline lookup yields CDR1 SGHVS and CDR2 FQNEAQ. The CDR3 is 17 residues long. V was shortened by 0 bases and J by 0 bases, with 12 bases between the two germline ends. The CDR3 nucleotides are TGTGCCAGCAGCTTAGCGCAACGGGTCCTTAGCAATCAGCCCCAGCATTTT. As protein: CASSLAQRVLSNQPQHF.

The V call is TRBV2, the J call TRBJ1-6; D gene unclear. Per germline, CDR1 SNHLY and CDR2 FYNNEI. There are 14 residues in the CDR3. Trimming took 8 bases from V and 6 from J, leaving 14 bases between them. The CDR3 coding sequence is TGTGCCAGCGGCTTGGCGTTACCTAATTCACCCCTCCACTTT. Protein: CASGLALPNSPLHF.

There are a few counts of this clone. V gene TRBV5-4 combines with J gene TRBJ2-2; 10 nucleotides line up with TRBD1. The CDR3 spans 14 residues. After removal of 4 bases from V and 7 bases from J, the junction contained 4 bases not matched to a gene. Germline V gives CDR1 SGHNT, CDR2 YYREEE (reference sequence). This chain's CDR3 is CASSLGQGVGELFF. CDR3 coding DNA: TGTGCCAGCAGCCTCGGACAGGGGGTCGGGGAGCTGTTTTTT. Filled out from reference TRBV5-4 and TRBJ2-2, the complete variable domain reads ETGVTQSPTHLIKTRGQQVTLRCSSQSGHNTVSWYQQALGQGPQFIFQYYREEENGRGNFPPRFSGLQFPNYSSELNVNALELDDSALYLCASSLGQGVGELFFGEGSRLTVL.

A single count supports this clone. V usage is TRBV2 and J usage is TRBJ1-1, with D perhaps TRBD1 (6 bases). The germline CDR1 and CDR2 sequences are SNHLY and FYNNEI. The V and J ends lost 8 bases and 3 bases respectively, with 16 bases between them. This CDR3 has 14 amino acids. CDR3 DNA: TGTGCCAGCGGGGGGCAGAAGCGCGACACTGAAGCTTTCTTT. Protein: CASGGQKRDTEAFF.

The V and J genes are TRBV27 and TRBJ1-1; no clear D gene. Germline-derived CDR1 and CDR2 are MNHEY and SMNVEV (reference sequence). This CDR3 contains 14 residues. With 1 base removed from V and 1 base from J, the gap between germline ends came to 7 bases. DNA for the CDR3: TGTGCCAGCAGTTTATATCCAAAGAACACTGAAGCTTTCTTT. Its translation is CASSLYPKNTEAFF.

On this clone: Other DNA sequences in the same sample also yield this CDR3. The chain combines TRBV3-1 (or the pseudogene TRBV3-2) with TRBJ1-1, with D uncertain. The germline gives CDR1 LGHDT, CDR2 YNNKEL (reference sequence). This CDR3 is 13 amino acids long. V gave up 1 base and J gave up 1 base, with 4 bases separating them. The CDR3 reads CASSQAGNTEAFF. The CDR3 DNA follows: TGTGCCAGCAGCCAAGCGGGGAACACTGAAGCTTTCTTT.

The chain combines TRBV5-4 with TRBJ1-4; possibly TRBD1 for D (6 bases). The CDR3 runs 15 residues. Germline assignment: CDR1 SGHNT and CDR2 YYREEE (reference sequence). Trimming left V 4 bases short and J 0 bases short, with 10 bases between. CDR3 loop: CASSQGLATNEKLFF. The CDR3 DNA sequence: TGTGCCAGCAGCCAGGGGCTTGCAACTAATGAAAAACTGTTTTTT.

The chain has TRBV7-8 and TRBJ2-3, with 8 bases lining up with TRBD2. Germline V gene data show CDR1 as SGHVS and CDR2 as FQNEAQ. J was trimmed by 4 bases and V by 5 bases; bases with no gene match: 2. This CDR3 is 13 amino acids long. This CDR3 is CASSGTRADTQYF. The CDR3 bases are TGTGCCAGCAGCGGGACTAGGGCAGATACGCAGTATTTT.